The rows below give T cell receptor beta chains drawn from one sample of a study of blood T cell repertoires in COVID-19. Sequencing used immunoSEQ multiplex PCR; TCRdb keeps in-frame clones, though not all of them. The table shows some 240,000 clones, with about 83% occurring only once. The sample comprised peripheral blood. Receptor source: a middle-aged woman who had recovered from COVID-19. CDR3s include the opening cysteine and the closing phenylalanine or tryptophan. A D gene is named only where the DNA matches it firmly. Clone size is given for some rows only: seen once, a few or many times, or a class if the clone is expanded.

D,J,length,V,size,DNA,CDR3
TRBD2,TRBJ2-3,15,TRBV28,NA,TGTGCCAGCAGGGCTAGCGGGGGCCCCACAGATACGCAGTATTTT,CASRASGGPTDTQYF
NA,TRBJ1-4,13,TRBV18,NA,TGTGCCAGCTCACCAGCCAGTAATGAAAAACTGTTTTTT,CASSPASNEKLFF
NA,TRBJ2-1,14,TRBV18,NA,TGTGCCAGCTCACCGGACAGCTCCTACAATGAGCAGTTCTTC,CASSPDSSYNEQFF
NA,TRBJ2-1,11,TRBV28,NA,TGTGCCAGCAGTTTGGGCATCGGGCAGTTCTTC,CASSLGIGQFF
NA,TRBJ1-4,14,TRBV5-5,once,TGTGCCAGCAGCGTAACAGGGTCGAATGAAAAACTGTTTTTT,CASSVTGSNEKLFF
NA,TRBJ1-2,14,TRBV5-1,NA,TGCGCCAGCAGCTCGAGACGACAGGCCGGTGGCTACACCTTC,CASSSRRQAGGYTF
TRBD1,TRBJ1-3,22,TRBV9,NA,TGTGCCAGCAGCGATCCCTCTCCGGGGACAGGGGAACCGACATCCTCTGGAAACACCATATATTTT,CASSDPSPGTGEPTSSGNTIYF
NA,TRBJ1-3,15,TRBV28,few,TGTGCCAGCAGCCTTTCCTTCTACTCTGGAAACACCATATATTTT,CASSLSFYSGNTIYF
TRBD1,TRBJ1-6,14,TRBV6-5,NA,TGTGCCGGTCACAGGGGCTCCTATAATTCACCCCTCCACTTT,CAGHRGSYNSPLHF
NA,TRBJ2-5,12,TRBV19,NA,TGTGCCGCCGGGACTGCCAGGGAGACCCAGTACTTC,CAAGTARETQYF
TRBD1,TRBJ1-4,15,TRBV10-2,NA,TGCGCCAGCAGGGGGGACAGGGGGCTAAGGGAAAAACTGTTTTTT,CASRGDRGLREKLFF
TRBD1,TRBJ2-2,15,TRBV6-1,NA,TGTGCCAGCAGGGAAGACAGGGGGCGCGCCGGGGAGCTGTTTTTT,CASREDRGRAGELFF
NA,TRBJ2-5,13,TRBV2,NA,TGTGCCAGCAGTTCAACAGGGCAAGAGACCCAGTACTTC,CASSSTGQETQYF
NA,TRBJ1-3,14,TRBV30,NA,TGTGCCTCCCTACGGGGGGCCTCTGGAAACACCATATATTTT,CASLRGASGNTIYF
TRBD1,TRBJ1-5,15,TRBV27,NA,TGTGCCAGCAGTCCCGGGACAGGGGGCGAACAGCCCCAGCATTTT,CASSPGTGGEQPQHF
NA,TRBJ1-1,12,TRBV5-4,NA,TGTGCCAGCAGCGTAAAAAACACTGAAGCTTTCTTT,CASSVKNTEAFF